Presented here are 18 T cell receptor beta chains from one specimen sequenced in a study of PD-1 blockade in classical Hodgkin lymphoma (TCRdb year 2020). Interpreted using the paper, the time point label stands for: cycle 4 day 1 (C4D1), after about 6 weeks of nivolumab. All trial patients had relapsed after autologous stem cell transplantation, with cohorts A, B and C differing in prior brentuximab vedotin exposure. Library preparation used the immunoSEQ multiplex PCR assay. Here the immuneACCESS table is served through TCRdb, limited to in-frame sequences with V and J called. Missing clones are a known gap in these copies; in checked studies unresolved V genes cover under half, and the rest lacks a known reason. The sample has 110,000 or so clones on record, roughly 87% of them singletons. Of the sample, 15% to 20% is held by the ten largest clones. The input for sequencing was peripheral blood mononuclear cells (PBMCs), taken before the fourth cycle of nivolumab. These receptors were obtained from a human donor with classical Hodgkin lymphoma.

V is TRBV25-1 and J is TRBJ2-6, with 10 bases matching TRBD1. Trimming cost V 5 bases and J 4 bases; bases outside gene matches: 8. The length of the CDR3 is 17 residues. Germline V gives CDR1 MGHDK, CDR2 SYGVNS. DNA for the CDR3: TGTGCCAGCAGTATAGGGACAGGGGAACCCGGGGCCAACGTCCTGACTTTC. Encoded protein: CASSIGTGEPGANVLTF.

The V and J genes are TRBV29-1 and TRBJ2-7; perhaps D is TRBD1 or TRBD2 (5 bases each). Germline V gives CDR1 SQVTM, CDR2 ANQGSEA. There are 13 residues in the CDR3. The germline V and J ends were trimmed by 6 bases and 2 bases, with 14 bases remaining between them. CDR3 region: CSVTGTVTYEQYF. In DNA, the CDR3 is TGCAGCGTAACCGGGACGGTGACCTACGAGCAGTACTTC.

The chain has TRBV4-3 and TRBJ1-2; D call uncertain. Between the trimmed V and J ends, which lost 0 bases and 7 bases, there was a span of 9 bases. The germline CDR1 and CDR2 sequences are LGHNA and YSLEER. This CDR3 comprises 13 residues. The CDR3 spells CASSQEGRGGYTF. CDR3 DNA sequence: TGCGCCAGCAGCCAAGAGGGGAGAGGTGGCTACACCTTC.

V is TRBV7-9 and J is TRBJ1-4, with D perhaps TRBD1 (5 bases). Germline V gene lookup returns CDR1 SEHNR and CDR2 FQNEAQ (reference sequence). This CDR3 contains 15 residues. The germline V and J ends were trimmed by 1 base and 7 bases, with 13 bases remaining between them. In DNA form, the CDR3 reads TGTGCCAGCAGCTTAGGGCGAGGGGAGGTTGAAAAACTGTTTTTT. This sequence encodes CASSLGRGEVEKLFF.

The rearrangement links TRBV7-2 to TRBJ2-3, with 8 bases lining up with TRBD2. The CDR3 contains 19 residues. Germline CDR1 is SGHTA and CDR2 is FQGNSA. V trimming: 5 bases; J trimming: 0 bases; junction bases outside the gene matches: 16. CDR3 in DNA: TGTGCCAGCAGCACCCAACCCCCCCGACTAGCGCAGAGCACAGATACGCAGTATTTT. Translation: CASSTQPPRLAQSTDTQYF.

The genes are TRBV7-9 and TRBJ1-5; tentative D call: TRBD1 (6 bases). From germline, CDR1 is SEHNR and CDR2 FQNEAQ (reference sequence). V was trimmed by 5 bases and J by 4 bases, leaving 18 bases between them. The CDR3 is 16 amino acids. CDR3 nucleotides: TGTGCCAGCAGCCCGGGACACCAAGAGTGGAATCAGCCCCAGCATTTT. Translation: CASSPGHQEWNQPQHF.

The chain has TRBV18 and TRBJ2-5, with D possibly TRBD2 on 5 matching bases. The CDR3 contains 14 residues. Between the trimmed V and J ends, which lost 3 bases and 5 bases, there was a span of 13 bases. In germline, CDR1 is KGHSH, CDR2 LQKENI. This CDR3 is CASSPIEAVETQYF. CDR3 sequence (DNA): TGTGCCAGCTCACCGATAGAAGCGGTCGAGACCCAGTACTTC.

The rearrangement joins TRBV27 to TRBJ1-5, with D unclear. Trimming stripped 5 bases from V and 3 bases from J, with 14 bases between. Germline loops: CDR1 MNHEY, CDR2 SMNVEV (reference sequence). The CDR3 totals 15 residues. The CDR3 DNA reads TGTGCCAGCAGTATTGGACTCGAAGTCAATCAGCCCCAGCATTTT. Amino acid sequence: CASSIGLEVNQPQHF.

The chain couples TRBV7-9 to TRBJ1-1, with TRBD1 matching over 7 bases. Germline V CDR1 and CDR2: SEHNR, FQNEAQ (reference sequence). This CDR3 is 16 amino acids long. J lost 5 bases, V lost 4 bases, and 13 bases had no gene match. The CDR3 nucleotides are TGTGCCAGCAGCTCGACGTTACGGCAGGGGGAAACTGAAGCTTTCTTT. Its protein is CASSSTLRQGETEAFF.

The CDR3 sequence is CASSSPTSGRAGNEQFF. In DNA, the CDR3 is TGTGCCAGCAGCTCCCCGACTAGCGGGAGGGCTGGAAATGAGCAGTTCTTC. The chain couples TRBV5-4 to TRBJ2-1; 14 bases are shared with TRBD2. This CDR3 has 17 residues. V lost 3 bases, J lost 7 bases, and 9 bases stayed unmatched. In germline, CDR1 is SGHNT, CDR2 YYREEE (reference sequence).

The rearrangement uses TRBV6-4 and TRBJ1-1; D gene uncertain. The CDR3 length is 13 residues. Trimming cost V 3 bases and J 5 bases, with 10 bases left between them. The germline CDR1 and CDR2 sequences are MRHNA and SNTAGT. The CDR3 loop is CASSEAVGTEAFF. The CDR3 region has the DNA TGTGCCAGCAGTGAAGCGGTGGGTACTGAAGCTTTCTTT.

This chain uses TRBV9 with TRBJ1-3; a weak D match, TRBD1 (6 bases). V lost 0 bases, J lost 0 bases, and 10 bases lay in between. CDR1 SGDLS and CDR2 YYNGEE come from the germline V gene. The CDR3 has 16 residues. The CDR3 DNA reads TGTGCCAGCAGCGTAGCTCTCAGGGGCTCTGGAAACACCATATATTTT. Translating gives CASSVALRGSGNTIYF.

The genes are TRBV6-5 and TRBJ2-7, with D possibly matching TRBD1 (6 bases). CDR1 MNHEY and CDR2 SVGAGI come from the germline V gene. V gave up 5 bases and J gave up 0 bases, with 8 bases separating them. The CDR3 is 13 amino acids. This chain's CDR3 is CASSLQGSYEQYF. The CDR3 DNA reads TGTGCCAGCAGTCTACAGGGCTCCTACGAGCAGTACTTC.

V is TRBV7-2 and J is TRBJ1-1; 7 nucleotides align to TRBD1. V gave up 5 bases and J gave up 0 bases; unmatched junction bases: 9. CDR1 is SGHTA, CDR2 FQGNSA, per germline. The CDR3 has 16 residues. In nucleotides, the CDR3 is TGTGCCAGCAGCACGGGGACAGCCGTCATGAACACTGAAGCTTTCTTT. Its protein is CASSTGTAVMNTEAFF. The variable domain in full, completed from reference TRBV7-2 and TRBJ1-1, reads GAGVSQSPSNKVTEKGKDVELRCDPISGHTALYWYRQSLGQGLEFLIYFQGNSAPDKSGLPSDRFSAERTGGSVSTLTIQRTQQEDSAVYLCASSTGTAVMNTEAFFGQGTRLTVV.

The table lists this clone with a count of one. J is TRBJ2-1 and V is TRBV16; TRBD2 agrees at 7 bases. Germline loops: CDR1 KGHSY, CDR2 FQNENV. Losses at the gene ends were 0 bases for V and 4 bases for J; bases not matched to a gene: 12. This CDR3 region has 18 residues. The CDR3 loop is CASSQSLFLAESYNEQFF. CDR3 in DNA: TGTGCCAGCAGCCAATCTTTATTTCTAGCGGAGTCGTACAATGAGCAGTTCTTC.

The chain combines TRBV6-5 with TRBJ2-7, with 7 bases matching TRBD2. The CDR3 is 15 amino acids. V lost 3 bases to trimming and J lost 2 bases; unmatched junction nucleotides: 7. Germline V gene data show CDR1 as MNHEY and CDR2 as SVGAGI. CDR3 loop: CASSYSGGRAYEQYF. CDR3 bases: TGTGCCAGCAGTTATTCAGGCGGGAGAGCCTACGAGCAGTACTTC.

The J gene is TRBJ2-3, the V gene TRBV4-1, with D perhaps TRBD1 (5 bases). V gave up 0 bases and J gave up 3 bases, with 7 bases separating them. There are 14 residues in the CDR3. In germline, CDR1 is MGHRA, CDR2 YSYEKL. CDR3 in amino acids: CASSQDAGTDTQYF. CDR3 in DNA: TGCGCCAGCAGCCAAGACGCAGGGACAGATACGCAGTATTTT.

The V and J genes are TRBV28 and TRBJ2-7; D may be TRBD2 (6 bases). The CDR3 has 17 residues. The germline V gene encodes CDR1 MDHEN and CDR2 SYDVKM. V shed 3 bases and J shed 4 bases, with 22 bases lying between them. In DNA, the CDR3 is TGTGCCAGCAGTTTTTACCTCGTAAGGGACTTTATTTACGAGCAGTACTTC. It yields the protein CASSFYLVRDFIYEQYF.